Here is one TCR beta chain with its context. The antigen is unknown. Prepared libraries of TCR beta cDNA carried unique molecular identifiers. The yield from about 1 to 10 million T cells was around 500,000 cDNA molecules in total. TCRdb itself ran the PCR reads through MiXCR, one entry per CDR3 protein. The sample lists roughly 600,000 distinct CDR3 sequences, 44% occurring once. This entry is derived from a study of post-analysis software for immune sequencing data. Study information: Progressive-relapsing, secondary progressive and relapsing-remitting multiple sclerosis were among the disease courses included. Points from the study as a whole: Pronounced co-clustering by F measure was evident among identically batched samples. A few TRBV segments, TRBV5-6, TRBV5-1 and TRBV20-1 among them, were found more frequent in patients than controls. Multiple sclerosis patients had significantly lower normalized Chao1 diversity than controls.

The V end was cut by 5 bases, the J end by 0 bases, with 11 bases between. This CDR3 spans 14 amino acids. The receptor was isolated from a girl aged 5 to 17 with multiple sclerosis. The chain links TRBV12-3 or TRBV12-4 to TRBJ2-7; TRBD1 is a possible D gene (5 bases). The sample taken for sequencing was blood. CDR3 residues: CASSPDRYSYEQYF. Here the CDR3 DNA reads TGTGCCAGCAGTCCTGACAGATACTCCTACGAGCAGTACTTC.